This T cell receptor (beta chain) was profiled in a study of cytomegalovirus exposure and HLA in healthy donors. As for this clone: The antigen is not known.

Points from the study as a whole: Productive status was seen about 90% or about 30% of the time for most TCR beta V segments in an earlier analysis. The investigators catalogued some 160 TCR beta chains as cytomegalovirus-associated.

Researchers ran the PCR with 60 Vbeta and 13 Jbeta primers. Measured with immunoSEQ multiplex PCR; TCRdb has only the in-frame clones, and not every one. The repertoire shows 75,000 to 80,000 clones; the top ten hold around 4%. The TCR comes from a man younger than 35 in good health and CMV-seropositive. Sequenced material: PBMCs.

The CDR3 sequence: CASSKVGTGVTEAFF. In DNA form, the CDR3 reads TGTGCCAGTAGTAAGGTCGGGACAGGTGTTACTGAAGCTTTCTTT. The chain uses TRBV19 and TRBJ1-1; 8 bases are shared with TRBD1. The germline CDR1 and CDR2 sequences are LNHDA and SQIVND (reference sequence). The trim removed 4 bases at V and 5 bases at J, leaving 9 bases unmatched. The CDR3 is 15 amino acids.